These 6 T cell receptor beta chains were sequenced from one sample in a study of PD-1 blockade in mismatch repair-deficient tumors (dated by TCRdb to 2017 to 2019). Library prep was done by the immunoSEQ multiplex PCR assay. TCRdb limited this immuneACCESS table to in-frame rearrangements with V and J called. A share of clones is missing; checked studies link under half to unresolved V genes, and the rest is unexplained. The table for this sample lists approximately 38,000 clones; 70% to 80% of them were counted only once. The ten top clones hold roughly 22% of the sample. This specimen consisted of peripheral blood, obtained 4 weeks after starting pembrolizumab. The receptor source for this set is an adult with mismatch repair-deficient cancer.

The J gene is TRBJ2-5, the V gene TRBV11-2; D tentatively reads TRBD1 or TRBD2 (5 bases each). The CDR3 runs to 15 residues. Trimming stripped 7 bases from V and 11 bases from J, with 26 bases between. CDR1 is SGHAT and CDR2 is FQNNGV in the germline V gene. CDR3 amino acids: CASKRFGARESPQYF. The CDR3 region has the DNA TGTGCCAGCAAAAGGTTCGGGGCTCGGGAAAGCCCTCAGTACTTC.

The chain uses TRBV27 and TRBJ2-5, with 7 bases matching TRBD2. The germline CDR1 and CDR2 sequences are MNHEY and SMNVEV (reference sequence). The CDR3 sequence is 16 residues long. V lost 3 bases, J lost 4 bases, and 11 bases stayed unmatched. In DNA, the CDR3 is TGTGCCAGCAGTTTGGGAGGGGCGGGAGTACGAGAGACCCAGTACTTC. This gives the protein CASSLGGAGVRETQYF.

The chain has TRBV7-8 and TRBJ1-5; TRBD1 matches 9 bases. The V gene end was trimmed by 5 bases and the J gene end by 0 bases; junction bases not matched to a gene: 11. The CDR3 spans 18 residues. The germline gives CDR1 SGHVS, CDR2 FQNEAQ. CDR3 in DNA: TGTGCCAGCAGCGCCGCCGGGACAGGGACTTATAGCAATCAGCCCCAGCATTTT. This codes for CASSAAGTGTYSNQPQHF.

The chain carries TRBV6-6 and TRBJ2-5; perhaps TRBD2 as D (7 bases). The CDR3 totals 16 residues. The germline gives CDR1 MNHNY, CDR2 SVGAGI (reference sequence). V gave up 3 bases and J gave up 1 base, with 15 bases separating them. The CDR3 bases are TGTGCCAGCAGTTATTACCGGGGAGGGGGCCAAGAGACCCAGTACTTC. Amino acids: CASSYYRGGGQETQYF.

This chain links TRBV12-5 with TRBJ1-1, with D perhaps matching TRBD1 (5 bases). Germline values: CDR1 LGHNT, CDR2 FRNRAP. The V and J ends lost 5 bases and 5 bases respectively, with 18 bases between them. The CDR3 runs to 15 residues. In DNA, the CDR3 is TGTGCTAGTGGTGCCCCGGGACTGCTCATAACTGAAGCTTTCTTT. This sequence encodes CASGAPGLLITEAFF.

The DNA of the CDR3 is TGTGCCAGCAGCTTCATCACAGGGTTCGACGAGCAGTACTTC. Amino acids: CASSFITGFDEQYF. V and J are TRBV5-6 and TRBJ2-7, with D tentatively TRBD1 (6 bases). The V gene lost 2 bases and the J gene lost 5 bases, with 14 bases spanning the gap. The length of the CDR3 is 14 residues. The germline V gene encodes CDR1 SGHDT and CDR2 YYEEEE.